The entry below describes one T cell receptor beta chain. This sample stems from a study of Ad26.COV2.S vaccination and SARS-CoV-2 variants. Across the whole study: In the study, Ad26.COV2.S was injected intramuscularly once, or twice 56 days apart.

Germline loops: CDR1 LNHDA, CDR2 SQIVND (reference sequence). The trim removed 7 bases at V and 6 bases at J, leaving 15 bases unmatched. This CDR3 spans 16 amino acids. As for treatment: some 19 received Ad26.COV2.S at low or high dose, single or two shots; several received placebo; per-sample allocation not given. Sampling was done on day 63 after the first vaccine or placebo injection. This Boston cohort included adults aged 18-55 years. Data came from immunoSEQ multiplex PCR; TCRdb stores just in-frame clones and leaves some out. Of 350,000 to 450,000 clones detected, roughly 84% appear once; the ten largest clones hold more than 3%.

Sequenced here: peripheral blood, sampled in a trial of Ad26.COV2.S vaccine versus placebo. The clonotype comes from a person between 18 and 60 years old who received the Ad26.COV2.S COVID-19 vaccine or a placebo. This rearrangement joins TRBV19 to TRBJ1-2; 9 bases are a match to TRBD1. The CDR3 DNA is TGTGCCAGTACCCCACCAGGGGGACAGGGCGGAAATGGCTACACCTTC. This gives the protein CASTPPGGQGGNGYTF.